This T cell receptor beta chain originates from a study of T cells in Graves' hyperthyroidism and ophthalmopathy (dated by TCRdb to about 2019). The study in broad terms: Peripheral blood samples were taken at the time of initial diagnosis, prior to any treatment. To identify TCR V-J signatures that set the groups apart, the researchers used a discovery cohort of 100 patients, made up of some 41 with Graves' ophthalmopathy and 55 to 65 with stable Graves' hyperthyroidism. In addition, the study compared T-cell repertoires in thyroid tissue and in blood from over 5 Graves' hyperthyroidism patients. The approximately 100 discovery patients were divided at random into training and test sets in a 7:3 ratio. Once sampling was done, hyperthyroidism patients were given methimazole at a starting dose of 30 mg daily, whereas ophthalmopathy patients were given high-dose intravenous methylprednisolone. Prospective prediction of ophthalmopathy was tested in an independent validation cohort of 18 to 20 hyperthyroidism patients and 17 patients who later progressed to ophthalmopathy. According to the paper, TCR Vbeta CDR3 sequencing was carried out on 120 to 150 peripheral blood samples, which came from fewer than 50 ophthalmopathy, 75 or so hyperthyroidism and approximately 17 progressor patients. Broad study findings and their caveats: Ophthalmopathy was separated from stable hyperthyroidism by a 13 V-J signature model, with about 88% sensitivity and just over 81% specificity obtained in cross-validation and 80%/75% obtained in testing. Blood samples also contained most of the expanded thyroid clonotypes (frequency above 0.001), which suggests that blood repertoires may reflect thyroid immune responses. In validation, the model predicted progression to ophthalmopathy with around 71% sensitivity and 72.22% specificity, a median of around six months before onset. Sample size was not statistically predetermined, and investigators were not blinded to group allocation.

The TCR beta CDR3 regions were amplified from RNA transcripts. The TCR CDR3 was subjected to a first round of RT-PCR using the HTBI primer set and the Qiagen OneStep RT-PCR kit. The libraries were constructed in a second round of multiplex PCR and then size-selected and purified. Paired-end sequencing of the libraries was performed with 100 bp reads on an Illumina HiSeq2000. From the authors' description of their analysis: Raw data were processed with SOAPnuke, discarding reads with adapters, uncalled bases, mean Phred below 15, or no exact constant-primer or identifier match. High-quality paired reads were merged using COPE v1.2.5, and each unique nucleotide sequence was defined as a clonotype. MiTCR v1.1 was used to align clonotypes to the IMGT TRBV, TRBD and TRBJ reference segments. The analysis included only V-J combinations with a frequency above 0.0001, which together covered roughly 99% of the repertoires. The TCS score was defined as F50 (clonal expansion) divided by E x V (chaos), with BLOSUM62-based TCRdist calculated between CDR3 peptides within each V-J. Welch's t-statistics and random forest reduced fewer than 550 V-J features to 13, which were used in a naive Bayes classifier (R e1071). Clones were called with MiXCR by TCRdb after fastp trimmed the public reads at Q25, and only in-frame beta chains were retained. All rows with the same CDR3 protein become a single entry with the most common DNA and genes. The authors' filters were not applied to this entry. The sample yields about 740,000 distinct CDR3 sequences; 14% were counted once. Together, the top ten hold roughly 10% of the sample.

This clonotype was seen more than once but under ten times. Its antigen remains undetermined. Within one base of it there is no much larger clone, and no base qualities were kept. From its cysteine to its phenylalanine, the CDR3 spans 15 amino acids. CDR3 DNA only is kept here, 45 bases in frame from base 1. The germline V gene yields SGHAT for CDR1 and FQNNGV for CDR2. The V and J ends are trimmed by 5 bases and 6 bases, leaving 17 bases between them. Graves' hyperthyroidism was defined as stable when no progression to ophthalmopathy occurred over 18 months of follow-up. The hyperthyroidism patients were between 18 and 65 years old and newly diagnosed, with a disease duration of less than 2 months. Patients with uncontrolled infections, other autoimmune diseases, pregnancy or lactation were excluded. Diagnoses were based on clinical symptoms, serum thyroxine and TRAb, thyroid ultrasound and orbital computed tomography. Ficoll-Paque density gradient centrifugation was used to isolate PBMCs from 8 to 10 ml of fresh peripheral blood. Total RNA was extracted with Trizol reagent, and quality was checked on an Agilent 2100 Bioanalyzer.

The clonotype originates from a woman under 30 with Graves' hyperthyroidism. This sequence uses TRBV11-2 and TRBJ2-1, and possibly TRBD2, on 5 matching bases. Sequenced input: blood. The nucleotide sequence is given as TGTGCCAGCAGCCTCCAACTAGTCCTAGTCAATGAGCAGTTCTTC. Its translation is CASSLQLVLVNEQFF. The CDR3 plus the reference TRBV11-2 and TRBJ2-1 genes for the other parts give the full variable domain: EAGVAQSPRYKIIEKRQSVAFWCNPISGHATLYWYQQILGQGPKLLIQFQNNGVVDDSQLPKDRFSAERLKGVDSTLKIQPAKLEDSAVYLCASSLQLVLVNEQFFGPGTRLTVL.